These 28 T cell receptor beta chains were all obtained from the same sample, sequenced in a study of prognosis after radiotherapy for stage I lung cancer. It was by two-round multiplex PCR that TCR beta CDR3 was amplified from genomic DNA. It was primers specific to each TRBV and TRBJ gene that first-round PCR used. MiXCR, run by TCRdb on the multiplex PCR reads, gives a single entry per CDR3 protein. The table lists over 50,000 distinct CDR3 sequences, 30% to 35% of them singletons, with about a tenth in the top ten. This specimen consisted of PBMCs, obtained before or after stereotactic body radiation therapy (not recorded which). The receptors originated from a donor aged 50 or older with non-small cell lung cancer.

Of note for this clonotype: It may be a read error: a sequence one base away is much more abundant. V gene TRBV19 combines with J gene TRBJ2-2, with D possibly matching TRBD2 (6 bases). The V gene's germline CDR1 is LNHDA and CDR2 SQIVND (reference sequence). This CDR3 has 18 residues. The germline V and J ends were trimmed by 1 base and 9 bases, with 24 bases remaining between them. CDR3 sequence (DNA): TGTGCCAGTAGTATAGGTCGTGGTGGCGGGGTCCTATCCTGGGAGCTGTTTTTT. This encodes CASSIGRGGGVLSWELFF.

The sample holds many counts of this clonotype. The chain combines TRBV12-3 or TRBV12-4 with TRBJ2-3, with TRBD1 as a possible D gene (5 bases). This CDR3 has 13 amino acids. V lost 4 bases to trimming and J lost 2 bases, with 7 bases between them. CDR3 sequence reads: CASSSQVTDTQYF. The DNA for the CDR3 is TGTGCCAGCAGTTCACAGGTCACAGATACGCAGTATTTT.

This clonotype was seen repeatedly, ten times or more. The chain combines TRBV6-1 with TRBJ2-5; no clear D gene. This CDR3 has 11 residues. CDR1 is MNHNS and CDR2 is SASEGT in the germline V gene. Deletions cut 8 bases from V and 8 bases from J, with 12 bases between. The CDR3 sequence: CASGPDLTQYF. The CDR3 DNA follows: TGTGCCAGCGGGCCCGATCTTACCCAGTACTTC.

Notes on this clonotype: A far larger clone is off by one base, so a read error is likely. V and J are TRBV6-9 and TRBJ1-5; D not resolved. The CDR3 has 12 residues. The germline gives CDR1 MNHGY, CDR2 SVAAGI. The V gene lost 3 bases and the J gene lost 2 bases, with 2 bases spanning the gap. In DNA form, the CDR3 reads TGTGCCAGCAGTTACTGCAATCAGCCCCAGCATTTT. Protein: CASSYCNQPQHF.

A note on this clonotype: A far bigger clonotype differs at one base, so this is likely a read error. The CDR3 sequence is CASSPWIAGGSGELFF. The CDR3 DNA reads TGTGCCAGCAGCCCCTGGATAGCGGGTGGGTCCGGGGAGCTGTTTTTT. The chain joins TRBV7-9 to TRBJ2-2, with 7 bases that match TRBD2. CDR3 length: 16 amino acids. V was clipped by 5 bases and J by 6 bases; unmatched bases: 12. The germline V gene encodes CDR1 SEHNR and CDR2 FQNEAQ (reference sequence).

This clonotype was recorded at least ten times. J is TRBJ2-3 and V is TRBV9; 13 bases fit TRBD2. Germline lookup yields CDR1 SGDLS and CDR2 YYNGEE. The V gene end was trimmed by 4 bases and the J gene end by 5 bases; junction bases not matched to a gene: 7. CDR3 length: 16 residues. The CDR3 spells CASSFAGLAGVDTQYF. The CDR3 region has the DNA TGTGCCAGCAGCTTTGCCGGACTAGCGGGAGTAGATACGCAGTATTTT.

In this sample, this clonotype turned up many times. The chain joins TRBV11-1 to TRBJ1-1, with 9 bases aligning to TRBD1. CDR1 and CDR2 from the germline V gene are SGHAT and FQDESV (reference sequence). CDR3 length: 14 amino acids. With V trimmed by 6 bases and J by 1 base, 3 bases remained unmatched. The CDR3 region is CASRSGQGNTEAFF. The CDR3 bases are TGTGCCAGCAGGTCGGGACAGGGGAACACTGAAGCTTTCTTT.

This clonotype has at least ten counts. This chain uses TRBV6-2 or TRBV6-3 with TRBJ2-5, with D maybe TRBD2 (7 bases). Germline V CDR1 and CDR2: MNHEY, SVGEGT. The CDR3 has 15 amino acids. V lost 5 bases to trimming and J lost 5 bases, with 18 bases between them. CDR3: CASSERGGRRETQYF. CDR3 in DNA: TGTGCCAGCAGTGAGAGGGGGGGGAGGCGGGAGACCCAGTACTTC.

The chain employs TRBV12-3 or TRBV12-4 and TRBJ2-3; the D is unclear. The CDR3 spans 11 residues. V dropped 6 bases and J dropped 4 bases, with 5 bases sitting between them. The CDR3 spells CASRYSDTQYF. CDR3 DNA: TGTGCCAGCAGATATTCAGATACGCAGTATTTT.

This clonotype came up many times. This chain links TRBV7-3 with TRBJ2-5, with D unresolved. The V end lost 3 bases, the J end lost 5 bases, and 13 bases lay between the germline ends. Germline CDR1 SGHTA, CDR2 FQGTGA. CDR3 length equals 14 residues. The CDR3 sequence is CASSFGPSWETQYF. The CDR3 DNA reads as TGTGCCAGCAGCTTTGGGCCTTCTTGGGAGACCCAGTACTTC.

This clonotype was detected ten times or more. The gene calls are TRBV6-4 and TRBJ2-5; 7 bases fit TRBD1. V dropped 6 bases and J dropped 5; count of bases not matched to a gene: 9. Germline V gene lookup returns CDR1 MRHNA and CDR2 SNTAGT. The CDR3 spans 14 residues. The CDR3 here is CASRGQVRGETQYF. DNA of the CDR3: TGTGCCAGCAGAGGACAGGTTCGTGGGGAGACCCAGTACTTC.

V and J are TRBV7-2 and TRBJ1-5; 7 nucleotides line up with TRBD1. J lost 9 bases, V lost 4 bases, and 15 bases had no gene match. The CDR3 sequence is 16 residues long. Germline V gives CDR1 SGHTA, CDR2 FQGNSA. This CDR3 reads CASSSGGILPRRPQHF. The CDR3 DNA is TGTGCCAGCAGCTCAGGGGGGATACTCCCCAGACGGCCCCAGCATTTT.

In this sample, this clonotype turned up many times. V usage is TRBV4-1 and J usage is TRBJ2-1; 12 bases align to TRBD2. Unmatched junction bases numbered 7, after V lost 0 bases and J lost 4 bases. Germline V lookup: CDR1 MGHRA, CDR2 YSYEKL. The CDR3 runs 18 residues. The CDR3 bases are TGCGCCAGCAGCCAAGAGCCGGGGACTAGCGGGTTATACAATGAGCAGTTCTTC. This codes for CASSQEPGTSGLYNEQFF.

This clonotype was recorded many times. This chain joins TRBV6-2 or TRBV6-3 and TRBJ2-2, with a possible D match to TRBD1 (6 bases). From germline, CDR1 is MNHEY and CDR2 SVGEGT. This CDR3 region has 14 residues. The V and J ends lost 8 bases and 2 bases respectively, with 12 bases between them. CDR3 sequence reads: CASLRGRNTGELFF. As DNA, the CDR3 is TGTGCCAGCTTGAGGGGGAGAAACACCGGGGAGCTGTTTTTT.

The gene calls are TRBV19 and TRBJ2-7; 9 nucleotides match TRBD1. Per germline, CDR1 LNHDA and CDR2 SQIVND (reference sequence). Trimming cost V 4 bases and J 2 bases; bases outside gene matches: 6. This CDR3 contains 15 residues. The DNA of the CDR3 is TGTGCCAGTAGTACCGGAACAGGGGGCCCCTACGAGCAGTACTTC. As protein: CASSTGTGGPYEQYF.

This clonotype was observed at least ten times. This chain connects TRBV4-2 to TRBJ1-1; TRBD1 agrees at 7 bases. The germline V gene has CDR1 LGHNA and CDR2 YNFKEQ. The V gene end was trimmed by 0 bases and the J gene end by 5 bases; junction bases not matched to a gene: 9. The CDR3 length is 16 residues. CDR3 in amino acids: CASSQDRDSRGTEAFF. The CDR3 nucleotides read TGTGCCAGCAGCCAAGATCGGGACAGCCGAGGTACTGAAGCTTTCTTT.

This clonotype was counted at least ten times. The chain has TRBV5-6 and TRBJ1-2; the D is unclear. The CDR3 contains 14 residues. Per the germline V gene, CDR1 is SGHDT and CDR2 is YYEEEE. Trimming removed 3 bases at V and 1 base at J, with 10 bases between. CDR3 coding DNA: TGTGCCAGCAGCTCCCCTCTACTTAACTATGGCTACACCTTC. Its translation: CASSSPLLNYGYTF. Complete variable domain (other parts from reference TRBV5-6 and TRBJ1-2): DAGVTQSPTHLIKTRGQQVTLRCSPKSGHDTVSWYQQALGQGPQFIFQYYEEEERQRGNFPDRFSGHQFPNYSSELNVNALLLGDSALYLCASSSPLLNYGYTFGSGTRLTVV.

In this sample, this clonotype turned up many times. The rearrangement uses TRBV9 and TRBJ2-6, with unresolved D. Germline CDR1 reads SGDLS; CDR2 reads YYNGEE. Trimming pared 4 bases from V and 2 bases from J, leaving 13 bases between. This CDR3 region has 16 residues. The CDR3: CASSPGLPTGANVLTF. For the CDR3, the DNA is TGTGCCAGCAGCCCCGGGCTTCCCACTGGGGCCAACGTCCTGACTTTC.

A word on this clonotype: This may come from a read error, since a much larger clone is one base off. The chain uses TRBV7-9 and TRBJ2-5; the match to TRBD1 covers 8 bases. Germline V gene sequence: CDR1 SEHNR, CDR2 FQNEAQ (reference sequence). The CDR3 totals 13 residues. Here the CDR3 DNA reads TGTGTCAGCAGCCGCGGACAGGGTGAGACCCAGTACTTC. Translating gives CVSSRGQGETQYF.

By sample share, this clonotype is medium-sized. The chain recombines TRBV30 with TRBJ1-2; TRBD1 matches 9 bases. This CDR3 region has 13 residues. V shed 3 bases, J shed 8 bases, and the junction held 7 bases outside the gene matches. Per germline, CDR1 GTSNPN and CDR2 SVGIG (reference sequence). The CDR3 loop reads CAWRETGGRGYTF. Here the CDR3 DNA reads TGTGCCTGGAGGGAAACAGGGGGCCGAGGCTACACCTTC.

The rearrangement uses TRBV5-1 and TRBJ2-5, with 7 bases matching TRBD2. This CDR3 is built from 17 residues. With 6 bases clipped from V and 4 bases from J, the junction kept 18 bases outside the gene matches. Looked up from germline, CDR1 is SGHRS and CDR2 is YFSETQ. In DNA form, the CDR3 reads TGCGCCAGCACGGTTAGAGATGGCGGGAGATCATCAGAGACCCAGTACTTC. This codes for CASTVRDGGRSSETQYF. Based on the CDR3 plus reference TRBV5-1 and TRBJ2-5, the full variable domain is KAGVTQTPRYLIKTRGQQVTLSCSPISGHRSVSWYQQTPGQGLQFLFEYFSETQRNKGNFPGRFSGRQFSNSRSEMNVSTLELGDSALYLCASTVRDGGRSSETQYFGPGTRLLVL.

Ten or more counts support this clonotype. The chain joins TRBV5-1 to TRBJ1-1, with a possible D match to TRBD1 (6 bases). The CDR3 runs 13 residues. Per the germline V gene, CDR1 is SGHRS and CDR2 is YFSETQ. With 2 bases removed from V and 1 base from J, the gap between germline ends came to 6 bases. The CDR3 spells CASSLQGNTEAFF. DNA of the CDR3: TGCGCCAGCAGCTTACAGGGGAACACTGAAGCTTTCTTT. The full variable domain, rest sourced from reference TRBV5-1 and TRBJ1-1, is KAGVTQTPRYLIKTRGQQVTLSCSPISGHRSVSWYQQTPGQGLQFLFEYFSETQRNKGNFPGRFSGRQFSNSRSEMNVSTLELGDSALYLCASSLQGNTEAFFGQGTRLTVV.

This clonotype has only a few counts. One end of the junction is discordant with germline, which a read error may explain. The chain carries TRBV11-2 and TRBJ2-1; D perhaps matches TRBD2 (6 bases). The germline CDR1 and CDR2 sequences are SGHAT and FQNNGV. This CDR3 has 15 residues. The CDR3 reads CASSLDTGVRNGQFF. DNA of the CDR3: TGTGCCAGCAGCTTAGATACGGGAGTCCGCAATGGGCAGTTCTTC.

This clonotype was detected only once. The chain employs TRBV6-9 and TRBJ1-2; D ambiguous. Germline CDR1 and CDR2: MNHGY and SVAAGI. With 3 bases removed from V and 1 base from J, the gap between germline ends came to 18 bases. The CDR3 contains 17 residues. CDR3 protein: CASSYGVHRRINYGYTF. DNA for the CDR3: TGTGCCAGCAGTTACGGGGTACACCGCCGGATTAACTATGGCTACACCTTC.

Turning to this clonotype: A much bigger clone sits one base away, suggesting this may be a read error. CDR3 loop: CATSRVGEETQYF. DNA for the CDR3: TGTGCCACCAGCAGAGTGGGCGAGGAGACCCAGTACTTC. The chain links TRBV15 to TRBJ2-5; D gene ambiguous. The CDR3 has 13 amino acids. Germline V gives CDR1 LNHNV, CDR2 YYDKDF (reference sequence). The germline V and J ends were trimmed by 1 base and 5 bases, with 8 bases remaining between them.

Details on this clonotype: The junction departs from the called germline gene at one end, perhaps through a read error. The chain links TRBV6-5 to TRBJ2-1; 7 positions agree with TRBD1. There are 24 residues in the CDR3. Germline V gene sequence: CDR1 MNHEY, CDR2 SVGAGI. The CDR3 coding sequence is TGTGCCAGCAGTTACCTACGGGACAGAAGAAGCTTAACACCCACGAAGGAAAAAAACAATGGGCAGTTCTTC. Its translation is CASSYLRDRRSLTPTKEKNNGQFF.

This clonotype was seen ten or more times. This chain links TRBV11-3 with TRBJ2-1, with D unresolved. Germline CDR1 SGHNT, CDR2 YENEEA. The CDR3 totals 14 residues. Deletions cut 3 bases from V and 3 bases from J, with 9 bases between. The CDR3 spells CASSLTFGYNEQFF. CDR3 bases: TGTGCCAGCAGCTTGACCTTCGGCTACAATGAGCAGTTCTTC.

Turning to this clonotype: A junction end diverges from the germline sequence, so it may reflect a read error. The genes are TRBV2 and TRBJ1-5; TRBD1 might be the D (5 bases). This CDR3 has 14 residues. From germline, CDR1 is SNHLY and CDR2 FYNNEI. In nucleotides, the CDR3 is TGTGCCAGCAGTGATTGGGGCAGAAATCATCCCCAGCATTTT. This gives the protein CASSDWGRNHPQHF.